The entry that follows covers one TCR beta chain sequence. The antigen remains undetermined. CDR3 length: 16 residues. Looked up from germline, CDR1 is LNHDA and CDR2 is SQIVND (reference sequence). Trimming removed 5 bases from V and 0 bases from J; junction bases left unmatched: 6. This record comes from a study of radiation and T cells in renal cell carcinoma. Study-wide points: Without pretreatment biopsies, baseline tumor clonotype presence was undetermined. From baseline, blood top tumor clonotypes peaked at 2 weeks post-radiation.

Time point defined: blood 4 weeks post-SBRT, at nephrectomy. Described treatment: 15 Gy SBRT to primary tumor, nephrectomy 4 weeks later. Nephrectomy followed 15 Gy stereotactic body radiation by 4 weeks. Radiation-treated patients gave blood at baseline, week 2 and week 4. TCRdb keeps only in-frame clones here, not all; method: immunoSEQ multiplex PCR. Of approximately 85,000 clones in the sample, 80% to 90% are singletons; the top ten hold more than 5.5%. This receptor was identified in a woman aged 70-85 years with renal cell carcinoma. The chain uses TRBV19 and TRBJ1-4; 7 bases are a match to TRBD1. This material consisted of blood, taken from a patient whose treatment included radiotherapy and nephrectomy. CDR3 sequence: CASSLGQFATNEKLFF. The CDR3, as DNA: TGTGCCAGTAGTCTGGGACAGTTTGCAACTAATGAAAAACTGTTTTTT.